One sample yielded the 16 T cell receptor beta chains listed below, sequenced in a study of T cell changes during pregnancy in multiple sclerosis. TCRdb's copy holds only in-frame clones and misses some; the assay was immunoSEQ multiplex PCR. The table includes 95,000 to 150,000 clones, 90% to 95% detected once. This specimen consisted of peripheral blood, obtained before pregnancy. Every receptor here comes from a female donor with multiple sclerosis, enrolled in a pregnancy study.

V and J are TRBV7-2 and TRBJ2-7, with 10 positions matching TRBD1. The germline V gene encodes CDR1 SGHTA and CDR2 FQGNSA. Unmatched junction bases numbered 3, after V lost 2 bases and J lost 2 bases. The CDR3 runs to 15 residues. The CDR3 protein is CASSLRDRGPYEQYF. The DNA of the CDR3 is TGTGCCAGCAGCTTAAGGGACAGGGGACCCTACGAGCAGTACTTC.

On this clone: Sequence at one end of the junction differs from germline and may be a read error. The genes are TRBV10-3 and TRBJ1-6; D call uncertain. CDR3 size: 17 residues. Germline assignment: CDR1 ENHRY and CDR2 SYGVKD. In DNA form, the CDR3 reads TGTGCCAGCAGTTACTATGGCTCCGGCTCCTATAATTCACCCCTCCACTTT. It translates to CASSYYGSGSYNSPLHF.

The chain combines TRBV19 with TRBJ2-1, with 13 bases lining up with TRBD2. The germline V gene has CDR1 LNHDA and CDR2 SQIVND (reference sequence). After removal of 7 bases from V and 7 bases from J, the junction contained 7 bases not matched to a gene. This CDR3 is built from 15 residues. In DNA, the CDR3 is TGTGCCAGTACCCCCCCACTAGCGGGAGGGAATGAGCAGTTCTTC. Translated: CASTPPLAGGNEQFF. The full variable domain, completed using reference TRBV19 and TRBJ2-1, is DGGITQSPKYLFRKEGQNVTLSCEQNLNHDAMYWYRQDPGQGLRLIYYSQIVNDFQKGDIAEGYSVSREKKESFPLTVTSAQKNPTAFYLCASTPPLAGGNEQFFGPGTRLTVL.

This sequence joins TRBV30 and TRBJ1-2; D is possibly TRBD1 (6 bases). The CDR3 has 12 residues. The V gene lost 7 bases and the J gene lost 8 bases, with 17 bases spanning the gap. Per the germline V gene, CDR1 is GTSNPN and CDR2 is SVGIG (reference sequence). This CDR3 reads CASTTGPMGYTF. The CDR3, as DNA: TGTGCCTCGACGACAGGTCCGATGGGCTACACCTTC.

The rearrangement joins TRBV10-3 to TRBJ1-2, with D hard to call. The germline gives CDR1 ENHRY, CDR2 SYGVKD. The CDR3 length is 12 residues. Trimming took 8 bases from V and 2 from J, leaving 9 bases between them. Here the CDR3 reads CAIGGGNYGYTF. In DNA form, the CDR3 reads TGTGCCATCGGTGGAGGCAACTATGGCTACACCTTC.

In this sample, this clone turned up once. The chain is built from TRBV5-1 and TRBJ1-1; 7 bases are a match to TRBD1. Germline CDR1 is SGHRS and CDR2 is YFSETQ. The CDR3 runs to 15 residues. Trimming at V came to 4 bases and at J to 0 bases, leaving 6 bases not matched to a gene. The CDR3 sequence: CASSIGDRLNTEAFF. The DNA for the CDR3 is TGCGCCAGCAGCATAGGGGACAGATTGAACACTGAAGCTTTCTTT.

The chain employs TRBV5-5 and TRBJ1-3; D unclear. The CDR3 is 19 amino acids. V was shortened by 2 bases and J by 0 bases, with 21 bases between the two germline ends. Germline-derived CDR1 and CDR2 are SGHKS and YYEKEE (reference sequence). The CDR3 is CASSFNGRPPFNSGNTIYF. CDR3 sequence (DNA): TGTGCCAGCAGCTTCAATGGGAGACCCCCCTTTAACTCTGGAAACACCATATATTTT.

This clone was seen once. This rearrangement joins TRBV29-1 to TRBJ2-1; 8 bases fit TRBD1. The germline V gene has CDR1 SQVTM and CDR2 ANQGSEA. This CDR3 has 13 residues. With V trimmed by 5 bases and J by 6 bases, 6 bases remained unmatched. CDR3 in DNA: TGCAGCGTTTCTTGGACAGGGTTCAATGAGCAGTTCTTC. Translating it yields CSVSWTGFNEQFF.

This chain uses TRBV5-1 with TRBJ1-1; TRBD1 aligns across 7 bases. The CDR3 is 14 residues long. The V gene's germline CDR1 is SGHRS and CDR2 YFSETQ. V gave up 3 bases and J gave up 1 base; unmatched junction bases: 3. CDR3 amino acids: CASSSRTGNTEAFF. The CDR3 nucleotides read TGCGCCAGCAGCTCCAGGACAGGGAACACTGAAGCTTTCTTT.

The chain carries TRBV2 and TRBJ2-1; perhaps TRBD2 as D (5 bases). CDR3 length equals 15 residues. Trimming shortened V by 4 bases and J by 1 base, and 11 bases separated the two germline ends. The germline V gene encodes CDR1 SNHLY and CDR2 FYNNEI. The chain's CDR3 is CASSVGRGSYNEQFF. The DNA for the CDR3 is TGTGCCAGCAGTGTCGGTCGAGGGTCCTACAATGAGCAGTTCTTC.

The gene calls are TRBV29-1 and TRBJ2-5, with 11 bases fitting TRBD2. Germline CDR1 SQVTM, CDR2 ANQGSEA. The length of the CDR3 is 15 residues. J lost 9 bases, V lost 3 bases, and 12 bases had no gene match. The CDR3 region has the DNA TGCAGCGTTGACAGGACTGGGTCTAGCGGGAGGCCCCAGTACTTC. Protein sequence: CSVDRTGSSGRPQYF.

This clone was seen just once. J is TRBJ2-7 and V is TRBV6-1; D is perhaps TRBD2 (6 bases). This CDR3 contains 13 residues. Germline lookup yields CDR1 MNHNS and CDR2 SASEGT. V was pared by 7 bases and J by 3 bases, with 13 bases between. The CDR3: CASIQRAGYEQYF. CDR3 nucleotide sequence: TGTGCCAGCATACAGCGGGCCGGCTACGAGCAGTACTTC.

The chain links TRBV30 to TRBJ1-2, with D possibly matching TRBD1 (5 bases). V lost 2 bases and J lost 0, with 13 bases in between. Germline CDR1 is GTSNPN and CDR2 is SVGIG (reference sequence). This CDR3 is built from 15 residues. The CDR3 loop reads CAWSPGPATNYGYTF. The CDR3 DNA sequence: TGTGCCTGGAGTCCAGGGCCCGCTACTAACTATGGCTACACCTTC. Supplemented by reference TRBV30 and TRBJ1-2, the full variable domain reads SQTIHQWPATLVQPVGSPLSLECTVEGTSNPNLYWYRQAAGRGLQLLFYSVGIGQISSEVPQNLSASRPQDRQFILSSKKLLLSDSGFYLCAWSPGPATNYGYTFGSGTRLTVV.

The chain employs TRBV4-2 and TRBJ1-2; the D is unclear. The V end was cut by 1 base, the J end by 3 bases, with 21 bases between. This CDR3 spans 18 amino acids. Germline loops: CDR1 LGHNA, CDR2 YNFKEQ. The CDR3 is CASSQVGGSHRLHYGYTF. The CDR3 DNA reads TGTGCCAGCAGCCAAGTGGGAGGGTCCCATAGGTTACACTATGGCTACACCTTC.

This chain links TRBV7-6 with TRBJ1-1, with 8 bases lining up with TRBD1. The V and J ends lost 6 bases and 7 bases, in that order; junction bases with no gene match: 16. Looked up from germline, CDR1 is SGHVS and CDR2 is FNYEAQ. The CDR3 is 16 amino acids. CDR3 protein: CASSHPRTGPPGEAFF. The CDR3 DNA reads TGTGCCAGCAGTCACCCCCGGACAGGGCCCCCCGGTGAAGCTTTCTTT.

This clone appeared once. V is TRBV7-2 and J is TRBJ1-2, with 7 bases identical to TRBD1. CDR3 length: 14 amino acids. CDR1 SGHTA and CDR2 FQGNSA come from the germline V gene. V was clipped by 5 bases and J by 4 bases; unmatched bases: 7. CDR3 sequence: CASSEGTVPYGYTF. In DNA form, the CDR3 reads TGTGCCAGCAGCGAAGGGACAGTACCCTATGGCTACACCTTC.